This T cell receptor (beta chain) was obtained from a study of blood T cell repertoires in COVID-19. Across the whole study: Collection of acute and convalescent COVID-19 samples took place in the United States, Italy and Spain. From T cells, B-cell-depleted T cells, or PBMCs came the material, which was cDNA or gDNA.

There are 15 residues in the CDR3. Germline V gives CDR1 SGHVS, CDR2 FNYEAQ. J lost 5 bases, V lost 5 bases, and 8 bases had no gene match. In the study's own analysis: From reference gene primer amplification, estimates of nucleated cell counts were derived. Assay: immunoSEQ multiplex PCR; the TCRdb copy retains only in-frame clones and omits some. V, J and clone size were drawn from that table, and D and trimming were deduced from the DNA. The data show around 300,000 clones, roughly 86% seen once. This TCR was sampled from a woman aged 25 to 45 who had recovered from COVID-19. The chain has TRBV7-6 and TRBJ2-3; the match to TRBD2 covers 9 bases. Material: PBMCs or T cells enriched from blood (not recorded which). The CDR3 DNA sequence: TGTGCCAGCAGCCGTCTGGGACTAGCTTTAGATACGCAGTATTTT. Its translation is CASSRLGLALDTQYF. Using reference TRBV7-6 and TRBJ2-3 for the parts outside the CDR3, the full variable domain is GAGVSQSPRYKVTKRGQDVALRCDPISGHVSLYWYRQALGQGPEFLTYFNYEAQQDKSGLPNDRFSAERPEGSISTLTIQRTEQRDSAMYRCASSRLGLALDTQYFGPGTRLTVL.